This T cell receptor beta chain was found in a study of cytomegalovirus exposure and HLA in healthy donors. The germline gives CDR1 SGHDT, CDR2 YYEEEE. The CDR3 extends over 16 amino acids. V was shortened by 4 bases and J by 2 bases, with 16 bases between the two germline ends. Comment on this clone: The antigen is unknown.

The method was immunoSEQ multiplex PCR; TCRdb's version includes in-frame clones alone and lacks a portion of them. The repertoire holds some 310,000 clones, with approximately 91% as singletons. The donors were in the approximately 120-subject validation cohort; that cohort was separate from the roughly 700-subject first cohort. Study-wide points: The study designated about 180 TCR beta chains cytomegalovirus-associated.

This chain joins TRBV5-6 and TRBJ2-4, with a tentative D call TRBD2 (6 bases). The receptor's source is a man between 25 and 39 years old in good health and CMV-seronegative. The sample taken for sequencing was PBMCs. The CDR3 nucleotides are TGTGCCAGCAGCCCCGGGGGTAAGATGACCAAAAACATTCAGTACTTC. This translates into CASSPGGKMTKNIQYF.